This T cell receptor (beta chain) came from a study of blood T cell repertoires in COVID-19. CDR1 SGDLS and CDR2 YYNGEE come from the germline V gene. There are 15 residues in the CDR3. V trimming: 5 bases; J trimming: 1 base; junction bases outside the gene matches: 2. This clone was found once. The table came from immunoSEQ multiplex PCR; TCRdb's copy has only in-frame clones and leaves some out. The table records about 300,000 clones, roughly 89% of them present only once. The sequence was collected from a man in his fifties or sixties who had recovered from COVID-19. The source material was PBMCs or T cells enriched from blood (not recorded which). This chain joins TRBV9 and TRBJ2-1; the match to TRBD2 covers 11 bases. Here the CDR3 DNA reads TGTGCCAGCAGTCGGACTAGCGGGTCCTACAATGAGCAGTTCTTC. Residues: CASSRTSGSYNEQFF.